Here is one TCR beta chain with its context. Its specificity is unknown. Healthy donors had no documented immune events, such as infections, while sampled. Method: immunoSEQ multiplex PCR; TCRdb's copy keeps in-frame clones and lacks some. In the table there are approximately 140,000 clones, about 86% of which are singletons. CDR1 SNHLY and CDR2 FYNNEI come from the germline V gene. V dropped 6 bases and J dropped 4 bases, with 7 bases sitting between them. The CDR3 extends over 11 amino acids. The data stem from a study of identifying expanded T cells in peripheral blood. Study observations and caveats: Technical replicates showed about 1.2 changed clones; two weeks roughly 18; four weeks 19.

The TCR originated in a person aged 18-69 years in good health. Sequenced input: blood. The chain links TRBV2 to TRBJ2-7; possibly TRBD1 for D (6 bases). The CDR3 region is CASSQGYEQYF. CDR3 sequence (DNA): TGTGCCAGCAGCCAGGGGTACGAGCAGTACTTC.